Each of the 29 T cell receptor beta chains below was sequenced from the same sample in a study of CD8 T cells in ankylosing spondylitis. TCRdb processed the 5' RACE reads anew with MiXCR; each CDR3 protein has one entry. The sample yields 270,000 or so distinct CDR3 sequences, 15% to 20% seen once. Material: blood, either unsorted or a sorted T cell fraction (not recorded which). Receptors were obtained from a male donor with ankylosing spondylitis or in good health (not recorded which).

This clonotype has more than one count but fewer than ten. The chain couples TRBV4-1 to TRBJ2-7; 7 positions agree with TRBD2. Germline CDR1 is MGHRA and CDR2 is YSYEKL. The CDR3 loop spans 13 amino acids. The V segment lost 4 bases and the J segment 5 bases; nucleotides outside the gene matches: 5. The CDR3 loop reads CASSPRTRDEQYF. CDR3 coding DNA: TGCGCCAGCAGCCCCCGGACTAGAGACGAGCAGTACTTC.

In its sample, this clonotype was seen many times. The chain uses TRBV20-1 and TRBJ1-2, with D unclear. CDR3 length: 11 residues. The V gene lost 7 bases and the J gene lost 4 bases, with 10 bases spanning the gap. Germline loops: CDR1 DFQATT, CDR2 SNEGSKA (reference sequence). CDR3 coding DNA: TGCAGTGTCCCGGACCGCTATGGCTACACCTTC. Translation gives CSVPDRYGYTF.

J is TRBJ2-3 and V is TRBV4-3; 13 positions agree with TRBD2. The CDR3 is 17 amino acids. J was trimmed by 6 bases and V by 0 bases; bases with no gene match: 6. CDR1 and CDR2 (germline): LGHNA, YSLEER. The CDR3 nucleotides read TGCGCCAGCAGCCAAGATCGGACTAGCGGGAGTAGGGATACGCAGTATTTT. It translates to CASSQDRTSGSRDTQYF.

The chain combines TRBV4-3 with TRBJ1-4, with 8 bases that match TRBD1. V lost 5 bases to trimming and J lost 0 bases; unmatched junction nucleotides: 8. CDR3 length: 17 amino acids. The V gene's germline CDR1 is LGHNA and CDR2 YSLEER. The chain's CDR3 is CASSTRTGSATNEKLFF. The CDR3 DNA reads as TGCGCCAGCAGCACCCGGACAGGGAGTGCAACTAATGAAAAACTGTTTTTT.

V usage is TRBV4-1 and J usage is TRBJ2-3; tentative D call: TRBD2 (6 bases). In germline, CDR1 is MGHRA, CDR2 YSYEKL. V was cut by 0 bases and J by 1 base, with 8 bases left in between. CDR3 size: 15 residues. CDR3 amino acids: CASSQDSGGTDTQYF. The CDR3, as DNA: TGCGCCAGCAGCCAAGATTCGGGGGGCACAGATACGCAGTATTTT.

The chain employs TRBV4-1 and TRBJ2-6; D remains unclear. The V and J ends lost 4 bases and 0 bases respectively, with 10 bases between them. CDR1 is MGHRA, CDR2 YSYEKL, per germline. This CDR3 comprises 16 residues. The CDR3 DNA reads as TGCGCCAGCAGCCTCACGGTTGGCTCTGGGGCCAACGTCCTGACTTTC. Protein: CASSLTVGSGANVLTF.

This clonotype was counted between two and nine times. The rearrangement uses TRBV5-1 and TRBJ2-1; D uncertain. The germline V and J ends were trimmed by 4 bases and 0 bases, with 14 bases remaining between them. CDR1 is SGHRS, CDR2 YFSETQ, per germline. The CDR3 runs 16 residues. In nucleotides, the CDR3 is TGCGCCAGCAGCACCTACAGAGAAAACTCCTACAATGAGCAGTTCTTC. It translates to CASSTYRENSYNEQFF.

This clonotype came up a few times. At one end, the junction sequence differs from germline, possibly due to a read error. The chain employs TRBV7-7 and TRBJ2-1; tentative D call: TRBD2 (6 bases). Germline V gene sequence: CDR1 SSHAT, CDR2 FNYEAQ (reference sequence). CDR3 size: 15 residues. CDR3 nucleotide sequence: TGTGCTAGCACCCGGACCGGGAGCCAGTACAATGAGCAGTTCTTC. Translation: CASTRTGSQYNEQFF.

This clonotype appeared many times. The CDR3, as DNA: TGTGCCACCAGGCTTGGGAGCGGGACTTTTAATGAGCAGTTCTTC. This sequence encodes CATRLGSGTFNEQFF. V gene TRBV15 combines with J gene TRBJ2-1; 7 nucleotides match TRBD2. Trimming cost V 6 bases and J 7 bases; bases outside gene matches: 12. This CDR3 is 15 amino acids long. Looked up from germline, CDR1 is LNHNV and CDR2 is YYDKDF (reference sequence).

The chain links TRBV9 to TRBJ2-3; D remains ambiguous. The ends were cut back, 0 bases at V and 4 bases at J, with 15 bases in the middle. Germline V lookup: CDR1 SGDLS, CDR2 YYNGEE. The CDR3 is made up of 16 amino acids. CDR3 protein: CASSVGPRDIPDTQYF. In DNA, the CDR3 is TGTGCCAGCAGCGTAGGCCCTAGAGATATCCCAGATACGCAGTATTTT. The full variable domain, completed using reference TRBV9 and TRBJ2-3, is DSGVTQTPKHLITATGQRVTLRCSPRSGDLSVYWYQQSLDQGLQFLIQYYNGEERAKGNILERFSAQQFPDLHSELNLSSLELGDSALYFCASSVGPRDIPDTQYFGPGTRLTVL.

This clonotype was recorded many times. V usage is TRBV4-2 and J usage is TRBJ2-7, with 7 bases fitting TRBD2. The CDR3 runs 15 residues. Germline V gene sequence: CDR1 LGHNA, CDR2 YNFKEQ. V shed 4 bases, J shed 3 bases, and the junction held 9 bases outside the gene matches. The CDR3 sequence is CASSPWGGGDYEQYF. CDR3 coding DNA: TGTGCCAGCAGCCCCTGGGGGGGAGGTGACTACGAGCAGTACTTC.

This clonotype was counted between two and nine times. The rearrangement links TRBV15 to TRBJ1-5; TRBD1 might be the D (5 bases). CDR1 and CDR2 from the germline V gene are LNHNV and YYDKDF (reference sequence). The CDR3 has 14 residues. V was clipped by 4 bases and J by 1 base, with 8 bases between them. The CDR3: CATSTGQSNQPQHF. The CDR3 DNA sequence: TGTGCCACCAGCACTGGACAAAGCAATCAGCCCCAGCATTTT. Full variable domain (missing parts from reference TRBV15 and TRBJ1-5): DAMVIQNPRYQVTQFGKPVTLSCSQTLNHNVMYWYQQKSSQAPKLLFHYYDKDFNNEADTPDNFQSRRPNTSFCFLDIRSPGLGDTAMYLCATSTGQSNQPQHFGDGTRLSIL.

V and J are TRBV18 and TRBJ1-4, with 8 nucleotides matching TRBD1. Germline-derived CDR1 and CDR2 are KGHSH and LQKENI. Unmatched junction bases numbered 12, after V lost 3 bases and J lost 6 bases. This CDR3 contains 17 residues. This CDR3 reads CASSPGTGGPSHEKLFF. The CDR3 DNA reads TGTGCCAGCTCACCCGGGACAGGTGGCCCTTCCCATGAAAAACTGTTTTTT. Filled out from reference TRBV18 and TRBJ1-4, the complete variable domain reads NAGVMQNPRHLVRRRGQEARLRCSPMKGHSHVYWYRQLPEEGLKFMVYLQKENIIDESGMPKERFSAEFPKEGPSILRIQQVVRGDSAAYFCASSPGTGGPSHEKLFFGSGTQLSVL.

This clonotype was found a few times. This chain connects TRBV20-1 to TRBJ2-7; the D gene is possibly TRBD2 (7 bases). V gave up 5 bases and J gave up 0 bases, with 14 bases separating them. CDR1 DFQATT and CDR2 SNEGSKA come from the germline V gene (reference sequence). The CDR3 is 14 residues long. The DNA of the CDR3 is TGCAGTGCTGCCTATGGGGGGGCCTCCTACGAGCAGTACTTC. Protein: CSAAYGGASYEQYF.

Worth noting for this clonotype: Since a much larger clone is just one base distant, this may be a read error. CDR3 loop: CSAREGTGSNNKQFF. Here the CDR3 DNA reads TGCAGTGCTAGAGAAGGGACAGGGTCAAACAATAAGCAGTTCTTC. The gene calls are TRBV20-1 and TRBJ2-1, with TRBD1 matching 9 bases. The CDR3 loop spans 15 amino acids. Germline values: CDR1 DFQATT, CDR2 SNEGSKA (reference sequence).

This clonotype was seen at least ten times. CDR3 region: CASSLAVQETQYF. The CDR3 nucleotides are TGTGCCAGCAGCTTAGCAGTTCAAGAGACCCAGTACTTC. The chain carries TRBV11-2 and TRBJ2-5; D is ambiguous. Deletions cut 1 base from V and 2 bases from J, with 5 bases between. This CDR3 has 13 amino acids. Germline V gene data show CDR1 as SGHAT and CDR2 as FQNNGV.

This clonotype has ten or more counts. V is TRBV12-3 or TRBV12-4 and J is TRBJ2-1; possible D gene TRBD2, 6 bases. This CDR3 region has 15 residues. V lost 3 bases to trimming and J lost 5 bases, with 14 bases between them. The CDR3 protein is CASSFSGSRNNEQFF. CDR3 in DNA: TGTGCCAGCAGTTTTTCCGGGAGTAGGAACAATGAGCAGTTCTTC.

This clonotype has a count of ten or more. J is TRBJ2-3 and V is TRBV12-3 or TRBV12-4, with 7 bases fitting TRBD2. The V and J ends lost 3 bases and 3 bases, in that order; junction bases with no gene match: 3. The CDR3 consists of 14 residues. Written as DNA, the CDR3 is TGTGCCAGCAGTTTGGGGCGGGGGACAGATACGCAGTATTTT. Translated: CASSLGRGTDTQYF.

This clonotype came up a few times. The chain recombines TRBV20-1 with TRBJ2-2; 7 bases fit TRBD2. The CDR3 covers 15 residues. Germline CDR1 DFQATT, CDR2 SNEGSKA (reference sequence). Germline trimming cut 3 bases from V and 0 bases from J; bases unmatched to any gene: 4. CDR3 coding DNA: TGCAGTGCTAGGTCGACTAGCTCGAACACCGGGGAGCTGTTTTTT. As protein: CSARSTSSNTGELFF.

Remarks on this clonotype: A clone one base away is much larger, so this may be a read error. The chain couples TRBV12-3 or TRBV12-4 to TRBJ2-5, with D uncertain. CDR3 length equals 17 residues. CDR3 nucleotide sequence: TGTGCCATCAGTTTTAGGCCTGATCGTGTCGTTCAAGAGACCCAGTACTTC. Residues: CAISFRPDRVVQETQYF.

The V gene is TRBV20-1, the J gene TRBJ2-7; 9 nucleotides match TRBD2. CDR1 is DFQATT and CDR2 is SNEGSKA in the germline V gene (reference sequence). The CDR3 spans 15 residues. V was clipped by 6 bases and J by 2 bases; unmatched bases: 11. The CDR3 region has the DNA TGCAGTGCCCCACCTAGGCGGGAGGGCCCCTACGAGCAGTACTTC. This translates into CSAPPRREGPYEQYF.

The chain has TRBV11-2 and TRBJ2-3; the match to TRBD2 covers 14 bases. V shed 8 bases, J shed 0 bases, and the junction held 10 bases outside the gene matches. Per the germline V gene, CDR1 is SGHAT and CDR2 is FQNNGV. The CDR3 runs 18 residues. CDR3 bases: TGTGCCAGCCGCTCCGGGACTAGCGGGAGTGCTAGCACAGATACGCAGTATTTT. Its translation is CASRSGTSGSASTDTQYF.

CDR3 sequence reads: CASSLDRGTADTQYF. As DNA, the CDR3 is TGTGCCAGCAGCTTAGACAGGGGAACTGCTGATACGCAGTATTTT. The chain has TRBV7-9 and TRBJ2-3; 7 bases line up with TRBD1. Germline CDR1 reads SEHNR; CDR2 reads FQNEAQ (reference sequence). J lost 6 bases, V lost 1 base, and 7 bases had no gene match. The CDR3 totals 15 residues.

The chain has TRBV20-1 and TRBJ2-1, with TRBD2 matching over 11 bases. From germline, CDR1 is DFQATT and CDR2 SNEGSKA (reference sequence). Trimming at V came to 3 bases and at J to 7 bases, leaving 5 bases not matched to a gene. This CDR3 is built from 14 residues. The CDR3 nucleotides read TGCAGTGCTAGGAGACTAGCGGGAAATAATGAGCAGTTCTTC. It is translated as CSARRLAGNNEQFF.

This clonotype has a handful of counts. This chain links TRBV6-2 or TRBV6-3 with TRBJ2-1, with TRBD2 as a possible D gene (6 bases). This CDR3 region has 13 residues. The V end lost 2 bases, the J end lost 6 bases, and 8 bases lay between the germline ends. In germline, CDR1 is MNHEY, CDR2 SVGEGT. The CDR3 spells CASSYAGTNEQFF. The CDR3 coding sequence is TGTGCCAGCAGTTACGCGGGAACCAATGAGCAGTTCTTC.

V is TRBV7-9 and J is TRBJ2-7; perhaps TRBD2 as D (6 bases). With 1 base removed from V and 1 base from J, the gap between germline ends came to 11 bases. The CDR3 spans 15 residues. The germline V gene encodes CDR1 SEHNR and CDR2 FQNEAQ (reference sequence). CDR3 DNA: TGTGCCAGCAGCTTAGGGAGGGGCTTTTCCTACGAGCAGTACTTC. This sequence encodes CASSLGRGFSYEQYF.

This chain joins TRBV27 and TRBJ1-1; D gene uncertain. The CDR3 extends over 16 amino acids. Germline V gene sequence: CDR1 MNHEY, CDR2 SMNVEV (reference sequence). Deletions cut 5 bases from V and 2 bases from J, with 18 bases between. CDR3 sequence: CASSRIDPWRNTEAFF. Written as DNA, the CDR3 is TGTGCCAGCAGTCGAATAGACCCGTGGAGAAACACTGAAGCTTTCTTT.

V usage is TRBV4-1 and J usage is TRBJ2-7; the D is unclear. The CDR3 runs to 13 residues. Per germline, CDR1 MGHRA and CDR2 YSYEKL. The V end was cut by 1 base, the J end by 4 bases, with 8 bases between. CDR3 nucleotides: TGCGCCAGCAGCCAAGCGAGCATGTACGAGCAGTACTTC. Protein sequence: CASSQASMYEQYF.

The CDR3 loop reads CASSGGDRTNTGELFF. The CDR3 nucleotides read TGTGCCAGCAGCGGAGGGGACCGAACGAACACCGGGGAGCTGTTTTTT. V is TRBV9 and J is TRBJ2-2, with D perhaps being TRBD1 or TRBD2 (5 bases each). V dropped 3 bases and J dropped 0 bases, with 12 bases sitting between them. Germline CDR1 is SGDLS and CDR2 is YYNGEE. This CDR3 contains 16 residues.